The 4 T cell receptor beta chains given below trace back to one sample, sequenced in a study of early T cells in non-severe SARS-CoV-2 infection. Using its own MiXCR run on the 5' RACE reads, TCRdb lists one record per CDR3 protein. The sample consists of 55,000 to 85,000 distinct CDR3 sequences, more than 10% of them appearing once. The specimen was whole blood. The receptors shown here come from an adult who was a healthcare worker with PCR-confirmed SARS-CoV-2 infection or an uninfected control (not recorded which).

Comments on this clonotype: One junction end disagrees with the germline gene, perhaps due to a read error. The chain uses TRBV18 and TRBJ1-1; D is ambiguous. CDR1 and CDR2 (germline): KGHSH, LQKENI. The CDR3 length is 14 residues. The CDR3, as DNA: TGTACCAGCTCACTGAGGGCCGACGCGACTGAAGCTTTCTTT. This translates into CTSSLRADATEAFF.

CDR3: CASSPEKVAGPQFF. CDR3 coding DNA: TGTGCCAGCAGCCCCGAGAAGGTAGCGGGACCTCAGTTCTTC. V and J are TRBV9 and TRBJ2-1; 8 nucleotides line up with TRBD2. CDR1 and CDR2 (germline): SGDLS, YYNGEE. The V segment lost 4 bases and the J segment 13 bases; nucleotides outside the gene matches: 13. The CDR3 spans 14 residues.

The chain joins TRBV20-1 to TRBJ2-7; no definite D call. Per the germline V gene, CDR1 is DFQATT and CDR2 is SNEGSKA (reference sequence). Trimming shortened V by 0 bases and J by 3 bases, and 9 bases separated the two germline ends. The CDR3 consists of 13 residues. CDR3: CSAREGFGYEQYF. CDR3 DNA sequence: TGCAGTGCTAGAGAGGGGTTTGGCTACGAGCAGTACTTC.

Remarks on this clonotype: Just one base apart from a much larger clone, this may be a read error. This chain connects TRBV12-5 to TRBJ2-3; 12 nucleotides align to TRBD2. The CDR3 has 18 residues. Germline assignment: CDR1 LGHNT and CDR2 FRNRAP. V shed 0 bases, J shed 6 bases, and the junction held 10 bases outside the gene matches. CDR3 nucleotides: TGTGCTAGTGGTTTGGTCGGGACTAGCGGGCCCCTGGGTGATACGCAGTATTTT. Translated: CASGLVGTSGPLGDTQYF.